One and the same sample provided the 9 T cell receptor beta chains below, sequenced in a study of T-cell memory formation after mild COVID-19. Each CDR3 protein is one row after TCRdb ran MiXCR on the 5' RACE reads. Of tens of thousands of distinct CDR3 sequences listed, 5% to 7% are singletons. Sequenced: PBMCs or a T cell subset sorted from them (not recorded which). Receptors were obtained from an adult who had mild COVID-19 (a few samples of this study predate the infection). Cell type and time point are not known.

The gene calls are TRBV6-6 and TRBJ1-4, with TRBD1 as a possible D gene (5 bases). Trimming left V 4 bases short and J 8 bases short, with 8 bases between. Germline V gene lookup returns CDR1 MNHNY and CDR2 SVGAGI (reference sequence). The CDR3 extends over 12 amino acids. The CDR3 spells CASSSRGEKLFF. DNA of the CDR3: TGTGCCAGCAGTTCTCGGGGCGAAAAACTGTTTTTT.

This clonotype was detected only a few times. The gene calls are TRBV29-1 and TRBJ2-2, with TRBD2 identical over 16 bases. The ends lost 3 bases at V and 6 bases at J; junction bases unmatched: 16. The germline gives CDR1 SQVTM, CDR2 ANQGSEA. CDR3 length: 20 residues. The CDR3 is CSVEGRIRLGTSGRAGELFF. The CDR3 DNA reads TGCAGCGTTGAGGGACGAATTCGACTGGGGACTAGCGGGAGGGCCGGGGAGCTGTTTTTT.

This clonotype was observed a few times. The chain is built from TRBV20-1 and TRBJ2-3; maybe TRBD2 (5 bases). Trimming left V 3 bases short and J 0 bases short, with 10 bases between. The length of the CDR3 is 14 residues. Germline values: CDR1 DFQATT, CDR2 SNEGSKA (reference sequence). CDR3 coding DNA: TGCAGTGCTAGGTTCCGCGGGAGCACAGATACGCAGTATTTT. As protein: CSARFRGSTDTQYF.

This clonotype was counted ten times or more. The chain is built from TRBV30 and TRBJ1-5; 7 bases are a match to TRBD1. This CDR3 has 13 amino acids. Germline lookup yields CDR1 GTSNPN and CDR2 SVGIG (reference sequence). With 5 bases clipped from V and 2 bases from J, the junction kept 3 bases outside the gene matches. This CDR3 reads CAWAGTGNQPQHF. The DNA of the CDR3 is TGTGCCTGGGCCGGGACAGGCAATCAGCCCCAGCATTTT. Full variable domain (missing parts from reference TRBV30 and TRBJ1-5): SQTIHQWPATLVQPVGSPLSLECTVEGTSNPNLYWYRQAAGRGLQLLFYSVGIGQISSEVPQNLSASRPQDRQFILSSKKLLLSDSGFYLCAWAGTGNQPQHFGDGTRLSIL.

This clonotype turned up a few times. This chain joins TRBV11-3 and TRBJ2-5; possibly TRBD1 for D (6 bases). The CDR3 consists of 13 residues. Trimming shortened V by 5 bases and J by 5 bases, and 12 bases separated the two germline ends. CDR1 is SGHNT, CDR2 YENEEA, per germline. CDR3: CASSRGFRETQYF. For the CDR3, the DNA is TGTGCCAGCAGCAGGGGGTTTCGGGAGACCCAGTACTTC.

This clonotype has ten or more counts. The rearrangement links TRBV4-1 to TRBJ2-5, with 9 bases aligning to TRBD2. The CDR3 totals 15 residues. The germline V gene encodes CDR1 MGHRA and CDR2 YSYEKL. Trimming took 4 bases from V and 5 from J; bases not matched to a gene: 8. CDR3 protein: CASSPISGGGETQYF. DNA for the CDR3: TGCGCCAGCAGCCCCATTAGCGGGGGCGGGGAGACCCAGTACTTC.

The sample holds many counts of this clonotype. For the CDR3, the DNA is TGCAGTGCTAGAGATTTATTCGGGAACAGAACCAATGAGCAGTTCTTC. This sequence encodes CSARDLFGNRTNEQFF. The rearrangement links TRBV20-1 to TRBJ2-1, with a possible D match to TRBD2 (5 bases). The CDR3 is 16 amino acids. V lost 0 bases, J lost 6 bases, and 18 bases lay in between. Germline CDR1 DFQATT, CDR2 SNEGSKA (reference sequence).

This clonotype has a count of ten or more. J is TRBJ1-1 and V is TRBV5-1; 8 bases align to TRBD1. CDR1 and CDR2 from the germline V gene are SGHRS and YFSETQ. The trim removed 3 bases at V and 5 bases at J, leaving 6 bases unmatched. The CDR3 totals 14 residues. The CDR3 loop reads CASSSGQGGTEAFF. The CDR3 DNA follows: TGCGCCAGCAGCTCCGGACAGGGAGGAACTGAAGCTTTCTTT. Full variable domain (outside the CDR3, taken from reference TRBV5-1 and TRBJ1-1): KAGVTQTPRYLIKTRGQQVTLSCSPISGHRSVSWYQQTPGQGLQFLFEYFSETQRNKGNFPGRFSGRQFSNSRSEMNVSTLELGDSALYLCASSSGQGGTEAFFGQGTRLTVV.

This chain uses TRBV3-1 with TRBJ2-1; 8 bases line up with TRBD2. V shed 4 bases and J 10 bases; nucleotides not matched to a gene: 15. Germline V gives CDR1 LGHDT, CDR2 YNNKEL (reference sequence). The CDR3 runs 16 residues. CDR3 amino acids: CASSRLAGGISQEQFF. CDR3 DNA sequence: TGTGCCAGCAGCCGCCTTGCGGGGGGCATAAGTCAGGAGCAGTTCTTC.